This T cell receptor (beta chain) was sequenced for a study of T cells in Graves' hyperthyroidism and ophthalmopathy. Germline CDR1 and CDR2: DFQATT and SNEGSKA (reference sequence). This CDR3 region has 15 residues. With 6 bases clipped from V and 15 bases from J, the junction kept 21 bases outside the gene matches. From RNA transcripts, TCR beta CDR3 regions were amplified. HTBI primers were employed in a first-round RT-PCR of the TCR CDR3. TCRdb redid the calling of the multiplex PCR reads with MiXCR, one entry per CDR3 protein. The table includes about 210,000 distinct CDR3 sequences, 17% detected once.

Sample: blood. The rearrangement links TRBV20-1 to TRBJ2-1; 9 bases align to TRBD2. This sequence originates from a man aged 50-59 years with Graves' hyperthyroidism. Here the CDR3 DNA reads TGCAGTGCCTTAACTCGTGGATCTAGCGGGACTCATAGGTTCTTC. Protein product: CSALTRGSSGTHRFF.